The rows below give T cell receptor beta chains drawn from one sample of a study of untreated major depressive disorder. Sequencing was performed with immunoSEQ multiplex PCR; in TCRdb, only in-frame clones are kept and a portion is missing. The sample yields tens of thousands of clones, approximately 89% seen once. Sequenced material: CD4+ T cells from PBMCs. The receptors originated from a woman in her twenties or thirties in good health. CDR3s include the opening cysteine and the closing phenylalanine or tryptophan. A D gene is named only where the DNA matches it firmly.

TRBV5-4,TRBJ1-2,TRBD1,TGTGCCAGCAGCACCATGACAGGGTTTGTAAATGGCTACACCTTC,CASSTMTGFVNGYTF
TRBV7-3,TRBJ1-5,TRBD1,TGTGCCAGCAGCTTAGGCCGGACAGGACGGCATCAGCCCCAGCATTTT,CASSLGRTGRHQPQHF
TRBV28,TRBJ2-5,TRBD1,TGTGCCAGCAGTTTAGCGACAGGGACCGAGACCCAGTACTTC,CASSLATGTETQYF
TRBV15,TRBJ1-1,TRBD1,TGTGCCACCAGGAACAGGGGGAACACTGAAGCTTTCTTT,CATRNRGNTEAFF
TRBV29-1,TRBJ2-7,TRBD1,TGCAGCGTTGAAGATAAGCAGGGGGCTGGTGAGCAGTACTTC,CSVEDKQGAGEQYF
TRBV10-2,TRBJ1-4,TRBD1,TGCGCCAGCACCCTGGACAGGGGATCTGAAAAACTGTTTTTT,CASTLDRGSEKLFF
TRBV7-7,TRBJ2-5,TRBD1,TGTGCTAGCAGCAAGGGACAGGGGGGGCAAGAGACCCAGTACTTC,CASSKGQGGQETQYF
TRBV11-2,TRBJ2-2,NA,TGTGCCAGCAGCTTAGCTTGGGGGCAGGCAGGGGAGCTGTTTTTT,CASSLAWGQAGELFF
TRBV5-6,TRBJ1-1,NA,TGTGCCAGCAGCCCGCGTTGGGTTCGCACTGAAGCTTTCTTT,CASSPRWVRTEAFF
TRBV29-1,TRBJ2-6,NA,TGCAGCGTTGCCAGATCTGGGGCCAACGTCCTGACTTTC,CSVARSGANVLTF